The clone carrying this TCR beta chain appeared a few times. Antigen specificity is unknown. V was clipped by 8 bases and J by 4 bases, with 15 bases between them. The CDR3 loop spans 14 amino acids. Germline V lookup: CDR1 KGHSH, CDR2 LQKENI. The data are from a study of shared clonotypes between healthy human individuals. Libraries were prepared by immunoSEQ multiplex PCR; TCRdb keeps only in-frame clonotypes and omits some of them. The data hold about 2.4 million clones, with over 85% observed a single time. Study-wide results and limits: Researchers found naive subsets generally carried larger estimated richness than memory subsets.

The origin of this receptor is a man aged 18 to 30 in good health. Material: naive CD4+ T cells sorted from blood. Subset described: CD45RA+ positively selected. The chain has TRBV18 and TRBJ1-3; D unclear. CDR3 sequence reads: CASKITDNGNTIYF. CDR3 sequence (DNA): TGTGCCAGCAAAATTACAGATAACGGAAACACCATATATTTT.